These 23 T cell receptor beta chains were all obtained from the same sample, sequenced in a study of glioma-infiltrating T cells. The iRepertoire nested amplicon-rescue multiplex PCR amplified TCR alpha and beta CDR3s from RNA. TCRdb re-called the multiplex PCR reads with MiXCR, one entry per CDR3 protein. The sample has over 140,000 distinct CDR3 sequences; more than 35% are singletons. Sequencing used glioma tissue, nonneoplastic brain tissue, or PBMCs (not recorded which). The source is a human donor with low-grade glioma or glioblastoma, undergoing nonglioma brain surgery, or in good health (not recorded which).

The chain recombines TRBV6-2 or TRBV6-3 with TRBJ2-2; 10 nucleotides agree with TRBD2. The V gene's germline CDR1 is MNHEY and CDR2 SVGEGT. The J segment lost 5 bases and the V segment lost 5 bases, leaving 5 bases of the junction unmatched. This CDR3 contains 15 residues. The CDR3 sequence: CASSRSGRLTGELFF. CDR3 nucleotides: TGTGCCAGCAGTCGTAGCGGGAGGTTGACCGGGGAGCTGTTTTTT.

The chain joins TRBV6-7 to TRBJ1-1; 8 bases fit TRBD1. TRBV6-7 is sorted into the ORF group, with uncertain function. This CDR3 comprises 16 residues. V was clipped by 6 bases and J by 0 bases; unmatched bases: 9. The CDR3 coding sequence is TGTGCCAGCAGATCGGACAGGGAGGTGATGAACACTGAAGCTTTCTTT. Translating it yields CASRSDREVMNTEAFF.

This clonotype was counted a single time. The chain carries TRBV6-1 and TRBJ2-5; 9 nucleotides match TRBD1. CDR1 MNHNS and CDR2 SASEGT come from the germline V gene. There are 14 residues in the CDR3. With V trimmed by 7 bases and J by 2 bases, 5 bases remained unmatched. CDR3 in amino acids: CASTPGQGQETQYF. The CDR3 nucleotides read TGTGCCAGCACCCCGGGACAGGGACAAGAGACCCAGTACTTC.

This clonotype came up a few times. V usage is TRBV27 and J usage is TRBJ2-3; TRBD2 agrees at 8 bases. The CDR3 sequence is 16 residues long. Per germline, CDR1 MNHEY and CDR2 SMNVEV (reference sequence). V lost 2 bases and J lost 4; bases outside the gene matches: 8. The CDR3 DNA sequence: TGTGCCAGCAGTTTAGATTCCGCGGGAGGCCCAGATACGCAGTATTTT. Its protein product is CASSLDSAGGPDTQYF.

The chain employs TRBV7-9 and TRBJ2-5; D not resolved. The CDR3 spans 13 residues. The germline V gene encodes CDR1 SEHNR and CDR2 FQNEAQ (reference sequence). V shed 2 bases and J shed 5 bases, with 9 bases lying between them. This CDR3 reads CASSLITGETQYF. In nucleotides, the CDR3 is TGTGCCAGCAGCTTAATCACCGGGGAGACCCAGTACTTC.

This clonotype has only a few counts. The chain links TRBV7-2 to TRBJ1-1, with D unclear. The CDR3 is 13 amino acids. Deletions cut 5 bases from V and 4 bases from J, with 11 bases between. Germline CDR1 reads SGHTA; CDR2 reads FQGNSA. CDR3 amino acids: CASSQLAVTEAFF. The DNA for the CDR3 is TGTGCCAGCAGCCAATTAGCCGTCACTGAAGCTTTCTTT.

This clonotype showed up just a few times. This chain connects TRBV10-3 to TRBJ2-1, with a tentative D call TRBD2 (5 bases). Germline CDR1 ENHRY, CDR2 SYGVKD. The germline V and J ends were trimmed by 11 bases and 15 bases, with 14 bases remaining between them. The CDR3 contains 9 residues. CDR3 bases: TGTGCCTCAAGGACTTGTCGGTTCTTC. Protein sequence: CASRTCRFF.

This clonotype came up a few times. V and J are TRBV10-3 and TRBJ1-2; D might be TRBD1 (5 bases). The CDR3 is 14 residues long. V was clipped by 3 bases and J by 3 bases, with 11 bases between them. Germline V lookup: CDR1 ENHRY, CDR2 SYGVKD. CDR3 protein: CAISDGTDYYGYTF. For the CDR3, the DNA is TGTGCCATCAGTGATGGGACGGACTACTATGGCTACACCTTC.

This clonotype was seen a handful of times. This rearrangement joins TRBV7-2 to TRBJ2-3; D remains ambiguous. Per germline, CDR1 SGHTA and CDR2 FQGNSA. V dropped 2 bases and J dropped 9 bases, with 12 bases sitting between them. The CDR3 runs 13 residues. Here the CDR3 reads CASSLFGYTTQYF. DNA of the CDR3: TGTGCCAGCAGCTTATTCGGATACACCACGCAGTATTTT.

This clonotype was picked up a small number of times. The rearrangement uses TRBV20-1 and TRBJ2-5; no reliable D call. Per the germline V gene, CDR1 is DFQATT and CDR2 is SNEGSKA (reference sequence). The CDR3 has 13 amino acids. V lost 1 base and J lost 1, with 7 bases in between. CDR3 sequence: CSARASSQETQYF. In DNA form, the CDR3 reads TGCAGTGCTAGAGCATCGAGCCAAGAGACCCAGTACTTC.

The chain joins TRBV4-1 to TRBJ1-2, with D perhaps TRBD1 (6 bases). The CDR3 is 16 amino acids. V was cut by 0 bases and J by 4 bases, with 15 bases left in between. The germline V gene encodes CDR1 MGHRA and CDR2 YSYEKL. The CDR3 spells CASSQDWGGGPYGYTF. The CDR3 nucleotides read TGCGCCAGCAGCCAAGATTGGGGAGGGGGACCCTATGGCTACACCTTC.

The chain couples TRBV19 to TRBJ1-1, with D possibly matching TRBD1 (6 bases). The CDR3 is 13 residues long. V lost 4 bases and J 9 bases, leaving 15 bases between the germline ends. Germline values: CDR1 LNHDA, CDR2 SQIVND (reference sequence). This CDR3 is CASSTRQDQKAFF. The CDR3 nucleotides are TGTGCCAGTAGTACTCGACAGGACCAAAAAGCTTTCTTT.

The table lists this clonotype with a few counts. The chain employs TRBV15 and TRBJ2-1, with 9 bases aligning to TRBD1. This CDR3 comprises 14 residues. Germline values: CDR1 LNHNV, CDR2 YYDKDF (reference sequence). Germline trimming cut 5 bases from V and 6 bases from J; bases unmatched to any gene: 5. Here the CDR3 DNA reads TGTGCCACCAGCGGGGACAGGGAGGGCAATGAGCAGTTCTTC. Translation: CATSGDREGNEQFF.

This clonotype was counted between two and nine times. The genes are TRBV20-1 and TRBJ2-7; D not resolved. The V gene's germline CDR1 is DFQATT and CDR2 SNEGSKA (reference sequence). V lost 1 base and J 4 bases, leaving 8 bases between the germline ends. The CDR3 is 12 amino acids. The CDR3 nucleotides read TGCAGTGCTAGAGCTGACTGGTACGAGCAGTACTTC. It specifies CSARADWYEQYF.

The V and J genes are TRBV7-2 and TRBJ2-5; D is perhaps TRBD1 or TRBD2 (5 bases each). Germline lookup yields CDR1 SGHTA and CDR2 FQGNSA. Trimming removed 5 bases from V and 5 bases from J, with 21 bases in between. CDR3 size: 16 residues. This chain's CDR3 is CASSHRRSEWGETQYF. The CDR3 DNA reads TGTGCCAGCAGCCACCGCCGGAGCGAGTGGGGGGAGACCCAGTACTTC.

Only one count was recorded for this clonotype. The V gene is TRBV20-1, the J gene TRBJ2-3; 8 bases line up with TRBD2. Per the germline V gene, CDR1 is DFQATT and CDR2 is SNEGSKA (reference sequence). CDR3 length: 13 residues. The ends lost 5 bases at V and 4 bases at J; junction bases unmatched: 5. This CDR3 reads CSARGGGPDTQYF. The CDR3 nucleotides are TGCAGTGCTCGGGGGGGGGGCCCAGATACGCAGTATTTT.

The J gene is TRBJ1-1, the V gene TRBV18; D uncertain. Germline CDR1 KGHSH, CDR2 LQKENI. Trimming pared 3 bases from V and 2 bases from J, leaving 10 bases between. CDR3 length: 14 residues. The CDR3 DNA sequence: TGTGCCAGCTCACCGAGCTCCAGCAACACTGAAGCTTTCTTT. Protein: CASSPSSSNTEAFF.

The chain is built from TRBV24-1 and TRBJ2-5; no clear D. Germline CDR1 and CDR2: KGHDR and SFDVKD. Deletions cut 3 bases from V and 1 base from J, with 2 bases between. The CDR3 runs 12 residues. The CDR3 sequence is CATSDGQETQYF. CDR3 nucleotide sequence: TGTGCCACCAGTGATGGCCAAGAGACCCAGTACTTC.

The V call is TRBV7-2, the J call TRBJ2-7; D uncertain. The CDR3 consists of 14 residues. Trimming cost V 1 base and J 0 bases, with 7 bases left between them. Germline V CDR1 and CDR2: SGHTA, FQGNSA. The CDR3 sequence is CASSLDSISYEQYF. In DNA, the CDR3 is TGTGCCAGCAGCTTAGATTCAATCTCCTACGAGCAGTACTTC. Combining the CDR3 with reference TRBV7-2 and TRBJ2-7 gives the whole variable domain GAGVSQSPSNKVTEKGKDVELRCDPISGHTALYWYRQSLGQGLEFLIYFQGNSAPDKSGLPSDRFSAERTGGSVSTLTIQRTQQEDSAVYLCASSLDSISYEQYFGPGTRLTVT.

The J gene is TRBJ2-1, the V gene TRBV10-2; 7 bases match TRBD1. The trim removed 6 bases at V and 8 bases at J, leaving 7 bases unmatched. In germline, CDR1 is WSHSY, CDR2 SAAADI. The CDR3 loop spans 13 amino acids. CDR3 DNA sequence: TGCGCCAGCAGCCGACAGGGATGGGATGAGCAGTTCTTC. As protein: CASSRQGWDEQFF.

This chain uses TRBV11-2 with TRBJ2-5; the D gene is possibly TRBD1 (5 bases). This CDR3 has 13 amino acids. Germline V CDR1 and CDR2: SGHAT, FQNNGV. Trimming removed 6 bases from V and 5 bases from J, with 13 bases in between. The DNA for the CDR3 is TGTGCCAGCAGTACCAGGGTTGTGGAGACCCAGTACTTC. It yields the protein CASSTRVVETQYF.

This rearrangement joins TRBV4-1 to TRBJ2-1, with unresolved D. The CDR3 has 13 residues. Germline CDR1 reads MGHRA; CDR2 reads YSYEKL. The germline V and J ends were trimmed by 1 base and 8 bases, with 9 bases remaining between them. CDR3 in DNA: TGCGCCAGCAGCCAAGTTGTAGCCGATGAGCAGTTCTTC. Its protein is CASSQVVADEQFF.

This chain connects TRBV20-1 to TRBJ2-5; no reliable D call. Trimming left V 6 bases short and J 4 bases short, with 15 bases between. The CDR3 spans 13 residues. CDR1 is DFQATT, CDR2 SNEGSKA, per germline (reference sequence). The CDR3 region has the DNA TGCAGTGCCCCTTTGGACGTACGAGAGACCCAGTACTTC. This translates into CSAPLDVRETQYF.